This record looks at one T cell receptor beta chain sequence and its context. The target of this receptor is not known. No per-base quality is available; no much larger clone lies one base away. The cohort consisted of 600 to 750 healthy bone marrow donors. At the time of sampling, every cohort member was nominally healthy, though immune exposures that went unrecorded were likely present. The donor was CMV seropositive and belonged to the group of 250 to 300 seropositive cohort members. Each donor provided a peripheral blood sample, and peripheral blood mononuclear cells were used for TCR beta sequencing. The Qiagen DNeasy Blood Extraction Kit was used to extract genomic DNA from the blood cell samples. The sample is drawn from a study of cytomegalovirus exposure and HLA in healthy donors (dated by TCRdb to the late 2010s). In the study overall: An earlier analysis of roughly 610 of the donors reported about 300 Gb of sequence data and around 100 million unique TCR beta sequences obtained from 180 million or so T cells. A later genetic analysis took genome-wide SNP genotypes for about 60% of the roughly 670 donors and used that subset as a discovery cohort. The genetic ancestry cluster associated with self-reported Caucasian donors included 81% of the 300 to 450 genotyped donors. In an earlier analysis of 587 of the donors, high-throughput TCR beta sequencing was used to judge whether each TCR beta V gene segment behaved as functional or pseudogenic. Every repertoire in the discovery cohort had been generated on one and the same sequencing platform. Among some 400 genotyped donors of the cohort, an average of around 250,000 unique TCR beta nucleotide sequences was sequenced per donor, of which 15% to 20% were non-productive. HLA typing included class I and class II loci at four-digit resolution. The later analysis used no new phenotypic data to find candidate immune exposures, relying instead on TCR beta sequences and their occurrence across donors. Approximately 310 gigabases of sequencing data and approximately 84 million unique TCR sequences were included in an early release covering over 600 HLA-typed donors. A later analysis re-analyzed previously published TCR beta repertoires from several hundred donors and added high-resolution HLA genotyping to study TCR occurrence patterns. A handful of DR-DQ haplotypes were handled as single units for association and clustering because linkage in the cohort was strong. Typing coverage varied by locus: roughly 629-630 donors for A, B, C, DRB1 and DQB1; under 550 for DQA1; 600 to 610 for DPA1; 400 to 480 for DPB1. Alongside the repertoire data, information on donor age, sex, ethnicity and CMV serostatus was compiled. Using immunosequencing, the study profiled T cell repertoires from 640 or so subjects and related those repertoires to cytomegalovirus serostatus. The study aimed to test whether signatures of past pathogen exposure could be identified by cataloging public T cell receptors. Along with the approximately 650-subject first cohort, a separate validation cohort of over a hundred different subjects was used. High-throughput TCR immunosequencing, statistical association of individual TCRs with disease status, and machine learning were combined to predict cytomegalovirus infection status. Summary of the overall study and its limitations: The only immune exposure information available for the cohort was CMV serostatus. A later genetic analysis associated a missense DCLRE1C variant with V-gene and J-gene trimming of TCR beta chains, and an independent cohort replicated the association. In an earlier analysis of under 600 of the donors, most TCR beta V segments were observed in productive rearrangements about 90% or about 30% of the time, broadly matching IMGT annotations. A later analysis found that HLA-associated TCR beta chains were more clonally expanded and had lower generation probabilities than equally common non-associated chains. In vitro tests confirmed that a few of the cytomegalovirus-associated TCR beta chains recognize cytomegalovirus antigens. The sequencing pipeline was judged likely to have produced a cluster of highly shared sequence variants as a technical artifact. The earlier analysis of some 560 of the donors excluded some 15 rarely observed V segments, including chromosome 9 orphons, because counts were too low. While some public TCRs were present in many individuals, most TCR sequences turned up only very rarely across donors. Some IMGT-functional V segments, including TRBV6-2 and TRBV6-3, could not be told apart with the 87-base-pair reads, so those segments were excluded. A further reported finding was that TCR beta sequences accurately predicted the HLA-A and HLA-B alleles for most subjects in the first cohort. The study listed 150 to 200 TCR beta chains as associated with cytomegalovirus. Because some donors lacked HLA typing at each locus, the association tests relied only on the typed subset. Strong co-occurrence of HLA alleles, especially DR and DQ, made assigning TCR associations to individual alleles difficult. According to a later analysis, TCR association rates differed among HLA loci, with DRB1 alleles showing the most associated TCRs and HLA-C alleles showing the fewest. In this cohort, only TCR beta chains were sequenced, and detectable features were limited by the absence of alpha or paired-chain data. According to a later genetic analysis, donors in an Asian-associated ancestry cluster had fewer N-insertions in productive TCRs than the approximately 610-donor mean. In both the original and validation cohorts, the classifier was reported to diagnose cytomegalovirus status with high specificity and sensitivity. The presence/absence analyses assumed that sequencing depth was roughly uniform across donors, and that assumption may not be true. Linkage disequilibrium might explain the correlated functional status among segregating V segments, but an unknown experimental factor could not be ruled out. Specific HLA alleles were associated with roughly 17,000 TCR beta sequences at a false discovery rate of 0.05 in a later analysis. In a later analysis, several top co-occurrence clusters were reported to appear linked to parvovirus B19, influenza, CMV and Epstein-Barr virus. In a later analysis, most CMV-associated TCR beta chains were found to appear HLA-restricted, with HLA associations seemingly driven largely by CMV exposure. The authors suggested that the approach could potentially be extended to other disease states and immunological phenotypes.

Library generation was performed with the immunoSEQ multiplex PCR assay. The multiplex PCR relied on a mix of 60 forward primers for TCR Vbeta segments and 13 reverse primers for TCR Jbeta segments. The CDR3 region of rearranged TCR beta genes was amplified from genomic DNA by a multiplex PCR assay. On the Illumina HiSeq System, the amplified TCR beta libraries were sequenced as 87-base-pair reads. The study's own analysis went as follows. A later analysis tallied 80 million to 95 million unique TCR beta chains across the 650 to 750 repertoires, and about 12 million of those chains were shared by two or more donors. To remove PCR and sequencing errors, raw reads were error-corrected and collapsed into unique sequences using a nearest-neighbor algorithm that merged closely related sequences. V, D and J gene segments were assigned by aligning CDR3 sequences to IMGT reference sequences. Each retained sequence needed at least a six-nucleotide match to both a V gene segment and a J gene segment. Rearrangements were classified as productive when the CDR3 lacked stop codons and remained in frame with V and J, and all other rearrangements were classified as non-productive. CDR3 was defined by IMGT convention, running from the second conserved V-encoded cysteine to the conserved J-encoded phenylalanine. Sequences without an unambiguous match to a single V gene segment were excluded from the earlier analysis of over 500 of the donors. An earlier analysis of under 750 of the donors called V segments functional above 56.7% productive rearrangements and segregating when the between-donor standard deviation exceeded 5%. A statistical classification framework was developed to diagnose cytomegalovirus status using the catalog of TCR beta chain sequences. In a later analysis, TCR nucleotide sequences were compared against IMGT/GENE-DB human TR gene sequences so that V and J genes could be assigned. The TCRdist pipeline was used in a later analysis to assign CDR3 sequences and most-parsimonious VDJ recombination scenarios. In a later analysis, each TCR beta chain was defined by its CDR3 amino acid sequence together with its V-gene family, and reads without a unique V-gene family were excluded. As a way to deal with suspected cross-contamination and a sequencing artifact, a later analysis dropped hundreds of nucleotide sequences that were highly shared and had low generation probability. In a later analysis, a clonal expansion index for each public chain was calculated from normalized within-repertoire ranks of inferred template counts. Generation probabilities in a later analysis came from a VDJ recombination model fitted to out-of-frame rearrangements, and those results were checked against IGoR. Hypergeometric tests were used in a later analysis to score TCR-TCR, TCR-HLA and TCR-CMV co-occurrence, with a repertoire-size bias correction applied to the TCR pairs. A later analysis estimated false discovery rates by permuting HLA or CMV assignments 20 times. A later analysis grouped co-occurring TCRs with DBSCAN, adding TCRdist sequence similarity when clustering within HLA-allele-positive subsets. For co-occurrence clustering, repertoires with fewer than 30,000 or more than 120,000 public chains were excluded, along with roughly five repertoires with anomalous nucleotide sharing. Drawn from immuneACCESS, this table holds only the in-frame rearrangements with V and J called that TCRdb kept. Clones are partly lost; checked studies trace under half to an unresolved V gene and leave the rest unexplained. V, J and clone size are taken as reported in that table, and D and trimming were inferred from the DNA itself. Across this sample there are more than 60,000 clones, with around 77% seen only once. 4% to 5.5% of the sample belongs to the ten largest clones.

For this chain, trimming is 6 bases at the V end and 2 bases at the J end, and the number of junction bases without a gene match is 5. Via the germline V gene, CDR1 is ENHRY and CDR2 SYGVKD. The CDR3 measures 14 amino acids from cysteine to phenylalanine. Just the 42-base CDR3 DNA is kept, in frame starting at base 1. The chain joins TRBV10-3 to TRBJ1-2; TRBD1 fits 8 bases in the junction. This receptor was obtained from a male donor in good health and CMV-seropositive. Material: PBMCs. The DNA sequence is TGTGCCATCAGCAACAGGGGGGAGAACTATGGCTACACCTTC. Its protein reads: CAISNRGENYGYTF.